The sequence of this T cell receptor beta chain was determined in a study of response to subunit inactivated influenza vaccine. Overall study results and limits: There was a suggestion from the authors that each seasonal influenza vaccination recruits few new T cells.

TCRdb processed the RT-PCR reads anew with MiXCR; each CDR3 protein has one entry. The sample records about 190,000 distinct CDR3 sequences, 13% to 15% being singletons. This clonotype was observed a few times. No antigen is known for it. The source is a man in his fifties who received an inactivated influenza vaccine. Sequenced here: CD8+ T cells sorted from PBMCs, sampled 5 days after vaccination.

CDR3 nucleotide sequence: TGTGCCAGCAGACAGGCAGGGTTTGGCTACACCTTC. The encoded protein is CASRQAGFGYTF. V is TRBV6-5 and J is TRBJ1-2; maybe TRBD1 (5 bases). The germline V and J ends were trimmed by 6 bases and 7 bases, with 12 bases remaining between them. Germline CDR1 is MNHEY and CDR2 is SVGAGI. There are 12 residues in the CDR3.